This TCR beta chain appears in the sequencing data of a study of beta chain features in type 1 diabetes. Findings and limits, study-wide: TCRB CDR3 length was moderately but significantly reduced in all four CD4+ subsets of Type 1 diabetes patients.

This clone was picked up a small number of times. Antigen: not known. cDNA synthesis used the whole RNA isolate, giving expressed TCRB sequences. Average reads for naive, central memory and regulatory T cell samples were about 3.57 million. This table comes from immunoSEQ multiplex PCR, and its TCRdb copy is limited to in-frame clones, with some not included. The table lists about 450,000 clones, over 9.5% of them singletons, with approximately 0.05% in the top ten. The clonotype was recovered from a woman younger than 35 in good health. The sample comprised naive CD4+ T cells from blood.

CDR3 DNA sequence: TGTGCCAGTTTCCGACTGAACTATGGCTACACCTTC. Translation: CASFRLNYGYTF. The chain is built from TRBV19 and TRBJ1-2; D remains ambiguous. Between the trimmed V and J ends, which lost 8 bases and 2 bases, there was a span of 9 bases. There are 12 residues in the CDR3. The germline V gene encodes CDR1 LNHDA and CDR2 SQIVND (reference sequence).